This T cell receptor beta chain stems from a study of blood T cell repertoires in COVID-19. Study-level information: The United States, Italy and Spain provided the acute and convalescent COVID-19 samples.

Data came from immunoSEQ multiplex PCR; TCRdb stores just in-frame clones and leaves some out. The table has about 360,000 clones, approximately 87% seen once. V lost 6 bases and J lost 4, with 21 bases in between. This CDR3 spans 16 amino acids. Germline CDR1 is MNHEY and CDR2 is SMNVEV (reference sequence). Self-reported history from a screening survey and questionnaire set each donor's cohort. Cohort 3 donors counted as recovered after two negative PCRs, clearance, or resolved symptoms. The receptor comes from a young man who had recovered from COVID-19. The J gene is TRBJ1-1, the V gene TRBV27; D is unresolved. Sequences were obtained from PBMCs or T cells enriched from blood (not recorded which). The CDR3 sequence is CASRGGSWWGSTEAFF. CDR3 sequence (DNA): TGTGCCAGCAGGGGCGGGTCATGGTGGGGATCCACTGAAGCTTTCTTT.